This is a list of T cell receptor beta chains from one sample in a study of Tregs in tolerant kidney transplant recipients. Produced via immunoSEQ multiplex PCR; TCRdb's table is partial and in-frame only. The sample shows roughly 86,000 clones, 80% to 95% of them seen only once. The sequencing here drew on CD4+ T cells from blood (PBMCs), taken 12 months after the transplant. Source of these receptors: a human patient who received a combined kidney and bone marrow transplant. Some T cells may trace back to the graft donor. Each CDR3 is given with its conserved first and last residue. The order of the fields is J gene, V gene, D gene, clone size, CDR3 protein, CDR3 DNA. A D gene is named only where the DNA matches it firmly. Size is stated for part of the rows, as once, few or many counts, or as a class when the clone is expanded.

>TRBJ1-1|TRBV4-3|.|few
CASSHPGRRAFF
TGCGCCAGCAGCCATCCCGGGAGGCGTGCTTTCTTT
>TRBJ1-2|TRBV5-4|TRBD1|.
CASSSQGSYGYTF
TGTGCCAGCAGCTCACAGGGGAGCTATGGCTACACCTTC
>TRBJ2-3|TRBV4-2|TRBD2|.
CASSLKREGSQDTQYF
TGTGCCAGCAGCCTAAAGCGGGAGGGCAGTCAAGATACGCAGTATTTT
>TRBJ2-3|TRBV11-3|TRBD1|.
CASSGMGQLTDTQYF
TGTGCCAGCAGCGGGATGGGACAGCTCACAGATACGCAGTATTTT
>TRBJ2-5|TRBV7-3|TRBD2|.
CASSLRGLAGAREREETQYF
TGTGCCAGCAGCTTAAGGGGACTAGCGGGAGCGCGAGAGAGGGAAGAGACCCAGTACTTC
>TRBJ2-5|TRBV10-3|.|.
CAISDPQGGVETQYF
TGTGCCATCAGTGACCCACAGGGGGGGGTGGAGACCCAGTACTTC
>TRBJ1-2|TRBV6-5|TRBD1|.
CASRGRDRNLYGYTF
TGTGCCAGCAGGGGAAGGGACAGGAACCTCTATGGCTACACCTTC
>TRBJ2-7|TRBV19|TRBD2|.
CASSISVPIAGTYEQYF
TGTGCCAGTAGTATATCGGTCCCGATAGCGGGGACCTACGAGCAGTACTTC
>TRBJ2-3|TRBV29-1|.|.
CSVEGGRGTDTQYF
TGCAGCGTTGAGGGGGGACGGGGCACAGATACGCAGTATTTT
>TRBJ1-4|TRBV18|.|once
CASSPPGTRNEKLFF
TGTGCCAGCTCCCCCCCCGGGACAAGGAATGAAAAACTGTTTTTT
>TRBJ1-2|TRBV18|.|.
CASSNRRIYGYTF
TGTGCCAGCTCAAACCGCAGGATCTATGGCTACACCTTC
>TRBJ1-4|TRBV7-6|.|once
CASSSHRDLLNEKLFF
TGTGCCAGCAGCTCACATCGGGATTTACTTAATGAAAAACTGTTTTTT
>TRBJ2-1|TRBV6-1|TRBD2|.
CASSEAGLAGGINEQFF
TGTGCCAGCAGTGAAGCGGGACTAGCGGGGGGGATCAATGAGCAGTTCTTC
>TRBJ2-7|TRBV2|TRBD1|.
CASRQGAIYEQYF
TGTGCCAGCCGGCAGGGGGCGATCTACGAGCAGTACTTC
>TRBJ2-3|TRBV5-1|.|.
CASSLPPEGDTQYF
TGCGCCAGCAGCTTGCCTCCGGAGGGAGATACGCAGTATTTT
>TRBJ2-1|TRBV6-5|.|.
CASSYSPGTYNEQFF
TGTGCCAGCAGTTACTCGCCAGGAACCTACAATGAGCAGTTCTTC
>TRBJ1-2|TRBV18|.|once
CASSRIDERKEGYTF
TGTGCCAGCTCACGAATCGACGAGAGAAAGGAGGGCTACACCTTC
>TRBJ2-7|TRBV10-2|TRBD2|.
CASSRTSGFYEQYF
TGCGCCAGCAGCAGGACTAGCGGGTTTTACGAGCAGTACTTC
>TRBJ2-5|TRBV4-3|.|.
CASSRRLSGNVKETQYF
TGCGCCAGCAGCCGCCGTCTCTCGGGGAACGTAAAAGAGACCCAGTACTTC
>TRBJ2-2|TRBV13|TRBD2|once
CASTLAGNTGELFF
TGTGCCAGCACGTTAGCGGGGAACACCGGGGAGCTGTTTTTT
>TRBJ2-1|TRBV7-6|TRBD2|.
CASSHFSGRQDNEQFF
TGTGCCAGCAGCCATTTTAGCGGGAGACAGGACAATGAGCAGTTCTTC
>TRBJ2-1|TRBV28|.|.
CASSLLRGGLYNEQFF
TGTGCCAGCAGTTTACTCCGGGGAGGATTATACAATGAGCAGTTCTTC